This entry lists 15 T cell receptor beta chains sequenced from one sample in a study of shared T cell receptors in the human thymus. The assay was immunoSEQ multiplex PCR, and TCRdb's table has in-frame clones only and misses some. The top ten hold around 0.0094% of the sample, which has 600,000 to 900,000 clones, 80% to 90% seen once. This same sample was also part of a study on human thymus T cells.

Specimen: thymocytes. The receptor set was obtained from a girl under three years old with a congenital heart defect.

The chain is built from TRBV27 and TRBJ2-3; weak D call: TRBD2 (7 bases). The germline V gene has CDR1 MNHEY and CDR2 SMNVEV (reference sequence). The CDR3 has 16 amino acids. Trimming left V 3 bases short and J 2 bases short, with 15 bases between. Written as DNA, the CDR3 is TGTGCCAGCAGTTTTTGTGCGGGGGCCGTCACAGATACGCAGTATTTT. Amino acid sequence: CASSFCAGAVTDTQYF.

This clone came up a few times. The genes are TRBV21-1 and TRBJ2-1; TRBD2 is taken as the D call from the table, unchecked against the DNA. TRBV21-1 is a pseudogene locus. The CDR3 spans 17 residues. CDR3 in amino acids: CASNFSPSGGAFDNPFF. CDR3 DNA: TGTGCCAGCAATTTTTCCCCCTCCGGGGGGGCCTTTGATAATCCGTTCTTC.

The chain is built from TRBV2 and TRBJ2-3; D might be TRBD1 (6 bases). V shed 5 bases and J shed 2 bases, with 14 bases lying between them. CDR1 and CDR2 from the germline V gene are SNHLY and FYNNEI. This CDR3 region has 15 residues. The DNA for the CDR3 is TGTGCCAGCAGTCCCCGAGGGACACACACAGATACGCAGTATTTT. Protein: CASSPRGTHTDTQYF.

This chain connects TRBV5-1 to TRBJ2-1; D may be TRBD2 (6 bases). The CDR3 runs 15 residues. V was clipped by 1 base and J by 4 bases, with 12 bases between them. Per germline, CDR1 SGHRS and CDR2 YFSETQ. CDR3 coding DNA: TGCGCCAGCAGCTTGAAGGAGGGATCTTACAATGAGCAGTTCTTC. Encoded protein: CASSLKEGSYNEQFF.

The chain recombines TRBV6-1 with TRBJ1-1, with D uncertain. Germline-derived CDR1 and CDR2 are MNHNS and SASEGT. Trimming removed 7 bases at V and 8 bases at J, with 17 bases between. This CDR3 is built from 13 residues. CDR3 bases: TGTGCCAGCACCTCCGTGGGGTCGGGGGAAGCTTTCTTT. Amino acid sequence: CASTSVGSGEAFF.

V gene TRBV4-1 combines with J gene TRBJ1-1; 7 nucleotides line up with TRBD1. CDR1 is MGHRA and CDR2 is YSYEKL in the germline V gene. The length of the CDR3 is 17 residues. The junction had 7 bases not matched to a gene; V was cut back by 0 bases and J by 0 bases. The CDR3 nucleotides read TGCGCCAGCAGCCAAGAAGTAAAAGGGGGCATGAACACTGAAGCTTTCTTT. This sequence encodes CASSQEVKGGMNTEAFF.

The V call is TRBV15, the J call TRBJ2-7; 10 bases match TRBD2. Germline V CDR1 and CDR2: LNHNV, YYDKDF (reference sequence). The CDR3 consists of 16 residues. V lost 1 base and J lost 3; bases outside the gene matches: 6. CDR3 DNA: TGTGCCACCAGCAGAGGCCTTAGCGGGGGGTTCTACGAGCAGTACTTC. Its protein is CATSRGLSGGFYEQYF.

This clone was detected a few times. The CDR3 DNA is TGTGCTAGTGGTTTTAAGGACAGGGACGGCAATCAGCCCCAGCATTTT. Its protein is CASGFKDRDGNQPQHF. The rearrangement joins TRBV12-5 to TRBJ1-5, with 8 positions matching TRBD1. There are 16 residues in the CDR3. Germline V lookup: CDR1 LGHNT, CDR2 FRNRAP. J lost 2 bases, V lost 3 bases, and 6 bases had no gene match. Filled out from reference TRBV12-5 and TRBJ1-5, the complete variable domain reads DARVTQTPRHKVTEMGQEVTMRCQPILGHNTVFWYRQTMMQGLELLAYFRNRAPLDDSGMPKDRFSAEMPDATLATLKIQPSEPRDSAVYFCASGFKDRDGNQPQHFGDGTRLSIL.

This chain uses TRBV9 with TRBJ2-1; 8 positions agree with TRBD2. The CDR3 contains 12 residues. Trimming cost V 4 bases and J 13 bases; bases outside gene matches: 7. In germline, CDR1 is SGDLS, CDR2 YYNGEE. The CDR3 here is CASSSREGRQFF. In DNA form, the CDR3 reads TGTGCCAGCAGCTCCCGGGAGGGCAGACAGTTCTTC.

In the case of this clone: This same CDR3 is encoded by further DNA sequences in the sample. This rearrangement joins TRBV4-3 to TRBJ2-3; 10 nucleotides line up with TRBD2. The J segment lost 0 bases and the V segment lost 0 bases, leaving 3 bases of the junction unmatched. The CDR3 sequence is 17 residues long. Germline loops: CDR1 LGHNA, CDR2 YSLEER. CDR3 amino acids: CASSQDRLAGSTDTQYF. The CDR3 region has the DNA TGCGCCAGCAGCCAAGATCGACTAGCGGGTAGCACAGATACGCAGTATTTT.

V is TRBV6-5 and J is TRBJ2-7; D is possibly TRBD1 (7 bases). Trimming took 4 bases from V and 6 from J, leaving 10 bases between them. CDR1 is MNHEY, CDR2 SVGAGI, per germline. This CDR3 spans 12 amino acids. The CDR3 loop is CASSSGGGEQYF. The CDR3 DNA is TGTGCCAGCAGTTCAGGGGGAGGCGAGCAGTACTTC.

The chain recombines TRBV5-5 with TRBJ2-7, with 7 bases fitting TRBD1. The junction had 17 bases not matched to a gene; V was cut back by 4 bases and J by 7 bases. Germline loops: CDR1 SGHKS, CDR2 YYEKEE (reference sequence). CDR3 size: 16 residues. CDR3: CASSIFTGAPWGEQYF. CDR3 nucleotides: TGTGCCAGCAGCATCTTCACAGGGGCTCCTTGGGGTGAGCAGTACTTC.

A single count supports this clone. V usage is TRBV4-1 and J usage is TRBJ1-3; D unclear. The CDR3 loop spans 16 amino acids. Germline V gives CDR1 MGHRA, CDR2 YSYEKL. V was shortened by 1 base and J by 0 bases, with 10 bases between the two germline ends. The CDR3 DNA is TGCGCCAGCAGCCAAGGGCAGACTAGCTCTGGAAACACCATATATTTT. Its translation: CASSQGQTSSGNTIYF.

This chain links TRBV29-1 with TRBJ1-2; 9 bases line up with TRBD1. V shed 7 bases and J 0 bases; nucleotides not matched to a gene: 21. Germline CDR1 reads SQVTM; CDR2 reads ANQGSEA. The length of the CDR3 is 19 residues. The CDR3 loop reads CSDRREAGTGQISNYGYTF. DNA of the CDR3: TGCAGCGACCGAAGAGAGGCCGGGACAGGGCAAATTTCTAACTATGGCTACACCTTC.

V and J are TRBV5-5 and TRBJ1-5; D uncertain. Trimming removed 0 bases from V and 2 bases from J, with 3 bases in between. CDR1 and CDR2 from the germline V gene are SGHKS and YYEKEE (reference sequence). The CDR3 spans 13 residues. The chain's CDR3 is CASSLERNQPQHF. CDR3 nucleotide sequence: TGTGCCAGCAGCTTGGAGCGCAATCAGCCCCAGCATTTT. The whole variable domain, filled in from reference TRBV5-5 and TRBJ1-5, reads DAGVTQSPTHLIKTRGQQVTLRCSPISGHKSVSWYQQVLGQGPQFIFQYYEKEERGRGNFPDRFSARQFPNYSSELNVNALLLGDSALYLCASSLERNQPQHFGDGTRLSIL.